A single sample is the source of the 32 T cell receptor beta chains below, sequenced in a study of blood T cell repertoires in COVID-19. Some clones are missing from TCRdb's copy, which holds only in-frame ones; the method was immunoSEQ multiplex PCR. The repertoire holds 400,000 or so clones, with around nine tenths as singletons. The sample was peripheral blood. The receptors here all came from a human donor in a cohort sampled during active COVID-19.

This rearrangement joins TRBV2 to TRBJ2-5, with TRBD2 identical over 7 bases. The CDR3 loop spans 12 amino acids. V lost 7 bases, J lost 9 bases, and 8 bases stayed unmatched. Germline-derived CDR1 and CDR2 are SNHLY and FYNNEI. The CDR3 bases are TGTGCCAGCATTGAGGGAGGGAGGGCCCAGTACTTC. Its translation: CASIEGGRAQYF.

This chain uses TRBV24-1 with TRBJ2-3, with 8 bases aligning to TRBD1. This CDR3 contains 16 residues. The V gene end was trimmed by 5 bases and the J gene end by 0 bases; junction bases not matched to a gene: 6. Germline values: CDR1 KGHDR, CDR2 SFDVKD. The CDR3 nucleotides read TGTGCCACCAGTGCAACGACAGGGGAGAGCACAGATACGCAGTATTTT. Translation: CATSATTGESTDTQYF.

The chain uses TRBV10-1 and TRBJ2-7; 9 positions agree with TRBD1. The germline CDR1 and CDR2 sequences are WNHNN and SYGVQD (reference sequence). This CDR3 has 15 amino acids. Losses at the gene ends were 1 base for V and 4 bases for J; bases not matched to a gene: 5. The CDR3 loop is CASSEYRDRAYEQYF. CDR3 nucleotides: TGCGCCAGCAGTGAGTACCGGGACAGGGCTTACGAGCAGTACTTC.

The chain combines TRBV6-5 with TRBJ2-7; 11 bases map to TRBD1. The ends lost 8 bases at V and 3 bases at J; junction bases unmatched: 9. This CDR3 comprises 15 residues. The germline V gene has CDR1 MNHEY and CDR2 SVGAGI. CDR3 in amino acids: CASLSRDRGYYEQYF. The CDR3 DNA reads TGTGCCAGCTTAAGTCGGGACAGGGGGTACTACGAGCAGTACTTC.

The chain links TRBV7-8 to TRBJ2-7; TRBD1 might be the D (6 bases). V lost 5 bases, J lost 4 bases, and 21 bases lay in between. CDR1 is SGHVS and CDR2 is FQNEAQ in the germline V gene. This CDR3 spans 16 amino acids. The CDR3 DNA reads TGTGCCAGCAGCCCCAAGAGGGCAGGGGAGTTGTACGAGCAGTACTTC. Protein: CASSPKRAGELYEQYF.

The chain recombines TRBV10-3 with TRBJ2-1, with a weak D call TRBD2 (7 bases). The CDR3 has 15 amino acids. Germline V gene data show CDR1 as ENHRY and CDR2 as SYGVKD. V was pared by 4 bases and J by 5 bases, with 15 bases between. The CDR3 loop reads CAISVKGGDDNEQFF. CDR3 nucleotide sequence: TGTGCCATCAGTGTCAAGGGGGGGGATGACAATGAGCAGTTCTTC.

V gene TRBV9 combines with J gene TRBJ1-2; 10 bases line up with TRBD1. Trimming took 0 bases from V and 7 from J; bases not matched to a gene: 24. This CDR3 has 21 amino acids. Germline V gene sequence: CDR1 SGDLS, CDR2 YYNGEE. CDR3 nucleotide sequence: TGTGCCAGCAGCGTAGCTGGGACGAGGGGACAGGGGAAAAATGATGGTCCTGGCTACACCTTC. It translates to CASSVAGTRGQGKNDGPGYTF.

The genes are TRBV11-2 and TRBJ1-1; possible D gene TRBD1, 6 bases. Germline CDR1 SGHAT, CDR2 FQNNGV. Trimming pared 1 base from V and 5 bases from J, leaving 8 bases between. This CDR3 comprises 13 residues. DNA for the CDR3: TGTGCCAGCAGCTTAGGACAGGTTACTGAAGCTTTCTTT. It codes for CASSLGQVTEAFF.

The chain joins TRBV11-2 to TRBJ1-2; D is uncertain. This CDR3 is 15 amino acids long. Trimming removed 4 bases at V and 0 bases at J, with 12 bases between. Germline assignment: CDR1 SGHAT and CDR2 FQNNGV. The CDR3 DNA is TGTGCCAGCAGCTCACGAGCGTACGCTAACTATGGCTACACCTTC. This translates into CASSSRAYANYGYTF. Supplemented by reference TRBV11-2 and TRBJ1-2, the full variable domain reads EAGVAQSPRYKIIEKRQSVAFWCNPISGHATLYWYQQILGQGPKLLIQFQNNGVVDDSQLPKDRFSAERLKGVDSTLKIQPAKLEDSAVYLCASSSRAYANYGYTFGSGTRLTVV.

The chain combines TRBV15 with TRBJ2-2; no reliable D call. Trimming pared 4 bases from V and 1 base from J, leaving 4 bases between. Germline V CDR1 and CDR2: LNHNV, YYDKDF (reference sequence). The CDR3 spans 13 residues. CDR3 in DNA: TGTGCCACCAGCACGGGGAACACCGGGGAGCTGTTTTTT. Amino acid sequence: CATSTGNTGELFF. The full variable domain, with the rest looked up from reference TRBV15 and TRBJ2-2, is DAMVIQNPRYQVTQFGKPVTLSCSQTLNHNVMYWYQQKSSQAPKLLFHYYDKDFNNEADTPDNFQSRRPNTSFCFLDIRSPGLGDTAMYLCATSTGNTGELFFGEGSRLTVL.

V usage is TRBV28 and J usage is TRBJ2-3; 12 bases are a match to TRBD2. The germline CDR1 and CDR2 sequences are MDHEN and SYDVKM. This CDR3 comprises 19 residues. Trimming cost V 5 bases and J 0 bases; bases outside gene matches: 12. CDR3 sequence reads: CASSRLSTSGSHSTDTQYF. The CDR3 region has the DNA TGTGCCAGCAGTCGACTTTCGACTAGCGGGAGTCATAGCACAGATACGCAGTATTTT.

This clone was detected a few times. The V call is TRBV19, the J call TRBJ2-1; 8 bases match TRBD2. The germline V gene has CDR1 LNHDA and CDR2 SQIVND (reference sequence). CDR3 length equals 13 residues. Trimming took 3 bases from V and 10 from J; bases not matched to a gene: 5. DNA of the CDR3: TGTGCCAGTAGTATGGGTAGCGGGGACGAGCAGTTCTTC. This encodes CASSMGSGDEQFF.

This sequence joins TRBV24-1 and TRBJ1-2, with 7 nucleotides matching TRBD1. Germline V gives CDR1 KGHDR, CDR2 SFDVKD. Unmatched junction bases numbered 9, after V lost 4 bases and J lost 5 bases. CDR3 size: 15 residues. The CDR3: CATSDRRQGLYGYTF. CDR3 sequence (DNA): TGTGCCACCAGTGACAGGAGACAGGGTCTTTATGGCTACACCTTC.

The chain has TRBV5-4 and TRBJ2-2, with 7 bases that match TRBD2. The CDR3 has 16 amino acids. Germline V gene data show CDR1 as SGHNT and CDR2 as YYREEE (reference sequence). J was trimmed by 5 bases and V by 4 bases; bases with no gene match: 11. CDR3 in amino acids: CASSVIAGLETGELFF. CDR3 coding DNA: TGTGCCAGCAGCGTAATAGCGGGTTTAGAAACCGGGGAGCTGTTTTTT.

The J gene is TRBJ1-5, the V gene TRBV5-4; 7 bases line up with TRBD1. The germline V gene has CDR1 SGHNT and CDR2 YYREEE (reference sequence). V lost 3 bases and J lost 11; bases outside the gene matches: 8. This CDR3 has 13 residues. The CDR3, as DNA: TGTGCCAGCAGCTGGGACAGAAATCCGGCCCAGCATTTT. This translates into CASSWDRNPAQHF.

This clone appeared a single time. V is TRBV4-2 and J is TRBJ2-3; 8 bases are a match to TRBD2. The CDR3 length is 17 residues. With 0 bases clipped from V and 6 bases from J, the junction kept 11 bases outside the gene matches. Germline CDR1 LGHNA, CDR2 YNFKEQ. The CDR3 loop is CASSQEIPGGPMDTQYF. CDR3 bases: TGTGCCAGCAGCCAAGAAATCCCGGGAGGGCCGATGGATACGCAGTATTTT.

The V gene is TRBV5-8, the J gene TRBJ2-1, with 7 bases identical to TRBD1. CDR3 length: 15 amino acids. The J segment lost 5 bases and the V segment lost 1 base, leaving 6 bases of the junction unmatched. Looked up from germline, CDR1 is SGHTS and CDR2 is YDEGEE. CDR3 nucleotides: TGTGCCAGCAGCTTGTACAGGGGAGTCCACAATGAGCAGTTCTTC. Protein product: CASSLYRGVHNEQFF.

The chain is built from TRBV28 and TRBJ1-4; perhaps TRBD1 as D (6 bases). From germline, CDR1 is MDHEN and CDR2 SYDVKM. Trimming shortened V by 2 bases and J by 2 bases, and 24 bases separated the two germline ends. CDR3 length equals 20 residues. CDR3 region: CASSLAPRGIGLLTNEKLFF. The CDR3, as DNA: TGTGCCAGCAGTTTAGCACCCAGGGGTATAGGGCTCCTGACTAATGAAAAACTGTTTTTT.

This rearrangement joins TRBV9 to TRBJ1-5; the D gene is possibly TRBD1 (5 bases). The length of the CDR3 is 13 residues. With 4 bases removed from V and 9 bases from J, the gap between germline ends came to 14 bases. The germline gives CDR1 SGDLS, CDR2 YYNGEE. CDR3 bases: TGTGCCAGCAGCTCGACGGGGGTAGGGCCCCAGCATTTT. Encoded protein: CASSSTGVGPQHF.

This clone was counted once. The chain links TRBV2 to TRBJ2-2, with D perhaps TRBD2 (5 bases). The germline V gene encodes CDR1 SNHLY and CDR2 FYNNEI. Trimming removed 7 bases at V and 2 bases at J, with 8 bases between. This CDR3 has 13 amino acids. CDR3 region: CASTGTNTGELFF. The CDR3 DNA reads as TGTGCCAGCACGGGAACCAACACCGGGGAGCTGTTTTTT.

The rearrangement joins TRBV28 to TRBJ2-7; 9 bases line up with TRBD2. Trimming took 7 bases from V and 2 from J; bases not matched to a gene: 3. The CDR3 is 13 residues long. Germline CDR1 is MDHEN and CDR2 is SYDVKM. The DNA of the CDR3 is TGTGCCAGCACTAGCGGGAACCCCTACGAGCAGTACTTC. Translating gives CASTSGNPYEQYF.

The V and J genes are TRBV6-5 and TRBJ2-7, with D possibly matching TRBD2 (6 bases). CDR1 is MNHEY, CDR2 SVGAGI, per germline. Deletions cut 7 bases from V and 0 bases from J, with 13 bases between. This CDR3 spans 14 amino acids. CDR3 nucleotides: TGTGCCAGCAAACCTAGCGCTAACTCCTACGAGCAGTACTTC. Encoded protein: CASKPSANSYEQYF.

This sequence joins TRBV2 and TRBJ1-5, with no clear D. V lost 1 base and J lost 15, with 13 bases in between. Germline V gene data show CDR1 as SNHLY and CDR2 as FYNNEI. The CDR3 is made up of 12 amino acids. The CDR3 sequence is CASSEEGMRGHF. The CDR3 coding sequence is TGTGCCAGCAGTGAAGAGGGTATGCGGGGGCATTTT.

This sequence joins TRBV21-1 and TRBJ2-6; the table's D gene call, TRBD2, was not cross checked with the DNA. TRBV21-1 is tagged as a pseudogene. This CDR3 spans 18 amino acids. In DNA, the CDR3 is TGTGCCAGCAGCAGTGGGAGGGTTGGTCTCTCTGGGGCCAACGTCCTGACTTTC. Its translation is CASSSGRVGLSGANVLTF.

The chain uses TRBV19 and TRBJ2-5, with 9 positions matching TRBD1. This CDR3 spans 15 amino acids. The germline V gene has CDR1 LNHDA and CDR2 SQIVND (reference sequence). V lost 4 bases, J lost 2 bases, and 5 bases stayed unmatched. The CDR3 reads CASSTPGQGQETQYF. DNA of the CDR3: TGTGCCAGTAGTACTCCGGGACAGGGTCAAGAGACCCAGTACTTC.

The CDR3 DNA reads as TGTGCCAGCAGCCAAGAACCTAGCGACACCGGGGAGCTGTTTTTT. Its protein product is CASSQEPSDTGELFF. This rearrangement joins TRBV4-2 to TRBJ2-2; possible D gene TRBD2, 6 bases. This CDR3 spans 15 amino acids. Germline CDR1 and CDR2: LGHNA and YNFKEQ. Trimming shortened V by 0 bases and J by 3 bases, and 8 bases separated the two germline ends.

The chain links TRBV20-1 to TRBJ2-3, with 9 bases that match TRBD2. J was trimmed by 0 bases and V by 3 bases; bases with no gene match: 25. The CDR3 is 22 amino acids. Germline CDR1 reads DFQATT; CDR2 reads SNEGSKA (reference sequence). This CDR3 is CSASQGIGVGSGGFQSTDTQYF. The CDR3 DNA follows: TGCAGTGCTAGTCAGGGTATTGGAGTAGGTAGCGGGGGCTTCCAAAGCACAGATACGCAGTATTTT.

The V gene is TRBV27, the J gene TRBJ2-7, with 7 bases identical to TRBD1. The CDR3 has 15 residues. The germline gives CDR1 MNHEY, CDR2 SMNVEV (reference sequence). The ends lost 0 bases at V and 6 bases at J; junction bases unmatched: 8. The CDR3 spells CASSLSYEGASEQYF. DNA of the CDR3: TGTGCCAGCAGTTTATCGTATGAGGGGGCGAGCGAGCAGTACTTC.

The chain uses TRBV20-1 and TRBJ2-3; TRBD2 agrees at 10 bases. The CDR3 is 15 amino acids. V shed 3 bases and J 3 bases; nucleotides not matched to a gene: 6. CDR1 DFQATT and CDR2 SNEGSKA come from the germline V gene (reference sequence). The CDR3 loop is CSASFGTSVTDTQYF. Written as DNA, the CDR3 is TGCAGTGCTAGTTTTGGGACTAGCGTAACAGATACGCAGTATTTT.

The chain joins TRBV19 to TRBJ2-1; 8 bases fit TRBD2. Germline V gene sequence: CDR1 LNHDA, CDR2 SQIVND (reference sequence). The CDR3 extends over 17 amino acids. The V and J ends lost 4 bases and 1 base, in that order; junction bases with no gene match: 9. CDR3 in amino acids: CASSSQPSGLSYNEQFF. The CDR3 DNA reads as TGTGCCAGTAGTAGCCAGCCTAGCGGGCTTTCCTACAATGAGCAGTTCTTC.

CDR3 residues: CSASDGDSPNTEAFF. CDR3 bases: TGCAGTGCTAGTGATGGAGACAGCCCGAACACTGAAGCTTTCTTT. The rearrangement uses TRBV20-1 and TRBJ1-1; D perhaps matches TRBD1 (5 bases). The germline gives CDR1 DFQATT, CDR2 SNEGSKA (reference sequence). The CDR3 length is 15 residues. V was trimmed by 3 bases and J by 1 base, leaving 15 bases between them.

This chain joins TRBV18 and TRBJ2-7, with 8 bases lining up with TRBD2. V lost 3 bases to trimming and J lost 3 bases; unmatched junction nucleotides: 7. Germline lookup yields CDR1 KGHSH and CDR2 LQKENI. CDR3 size: 15 residues. The CDR3 coding sequence is TGTGCCAGCTCACCCACCGGGACTAGTCTCTACGAGCAGTACTTC. Translated: CASSPTGTSLYEQYF.